Listed here are 21 T cell receptor beta chains from one sample, sequenced in a study of blood T cell repertoires in COVID-19. Clones were read by immunoSEQ multiplex PCR, and TCRdb kept only the in-frame ones, dropping some. The table has under 200,000 clones, roughly 90% seen once. The sample taken for sequencing was PBMCs or T cells enriched from blood (not recorded which). The receptors stem from a woman aged 45 to 65 who had recovered from COVID-19.

The gene calls are TRBV28 and TRBJ2-7, with 11 bases aligning to TRBD1. Germline CDR1 and CDR2: MDHEN and SYDVKM. V gave up 4 bases and J gave up 3 bases; unmatched junction bases: 8. The CDR3 extends over 16 amino acids. As DNA, the CDR3 is TGTGCCAGCAGTTCCCCCCCGGGACAGGGGGGCTACGAGCAGTACTTC. Its protein is CASSSPPGQGGYEQYF.

The J gene is TRBJ1-1, the V gene TRBV5-4; a possible D gene is TRBD1 (5 bases). Deletions cut 0 bases from V and 2 bases from J, with 20 bases between. Per the germline V gene, CDR1 is SGHNT and CDR2 is YYREEE (reference sequence). This CDR3 spans 18 amino acids. CDR3 in amino acids: CASSLALGGIHENTEAFF. CDR3 DNA sequence: TGTGCCAGCAGCTTGGCTTTGGGGGGGATACACGAAAACACTGAAGCTTTCTTT.

The chain uses TRBV29-1 and TRBJ1-5; 11 bases are a match to TRBD1. CDR3 size: 14 residues. Unmatched junction bases numbered 3, after V lost 6 bases and J lost 2 bases. The germline gives CDR1 SQVTM, CDR2 ANQGSEA. CDR3 coding DNA: TGCAGCGTGGGGACAGGGGGGGGCAATCAGCCCCAGCATTTT. Translated: CSVGTGGGNQPQHF.

The chain links TRBV27 to TRBJ1-1; 7 bases line up with TRBD1. This CDR3 region has 14 residues. The germline V gene encodes CDR1 MNHEY and CDR2 SMNVEV (reference sequence). V lost 6 bases to trimming and J lost 1 base; unmatched junction nucleotides: 5. CDR3 amino acids: CASRLGTANTEAFF. DNA for the CDR3: TGTGCCAGCAGACTCGGGACAGCGAACACTGAAGCTTTCTTT.

This clone was seen once. Other DNA sequences of this sample code for an identical CDR3. This chain joins TRBV9 and TRBJ2-1; TRBD2 matches 9 bases. The CDR3 has 15 amino acids. The V gene end was trimmed by 2 bases and the J gene end by 2 bases; junction bases not matched to a gene: 2. Germline CDR1 is SGDLS and CDR2 is YYNGEE. The CDR3 nucleotides read TGTGCCAGCAGCGTTTCTAGCGGGACCTACAATGAGCAGTTCTTC. It translates to CASSVSSGTYNEQFF.

The chain uses TRBV7-9 and TRBJ2-5; TRBD1 matches 9 bases. The junction had 7 bases not matched to a gene; V was cut back by 5 bases and J by 3 bases. Germline V lookup: CDR1 SEHNR, CDR2 FQNEAQ (reference sequence). This CDR3 comprises 15 residues. The chain's CDR3 is CASSAPGTGKETQYF. As DNA, the CDR3 is TGTGCCAGCAGCGCCCCCGGGACAGGGAAAGAGACCCAGTACTTC.

The chain recombines TRBV30 with TRBJ2-7; 14 bases are a match to TRBD2. CDR1 GTSNPN and CDR2 SVGIG come from the germline V gene (reference sequence). The CDR3 is 15 residues long. The V and J ends lost 3 bases and 6 bases, in that order; junction bases with no gene match: 7. This CDR3 is CAWSYGTSGSGEQYF. Written as DNA, the CDR3 is TGTGCCTGGAGCTACGGGACTAGCGGGAGTGGCGAGCAGTACTTC.

The chain links TRBV19 to TRBJ1-2; D is uncertain. Trimming took off 3 bases at V and 0 bases at J, with 14 bases between the two ends. Per germline, CDR1 LNHDA and CDR2 SQIVND (reference sequence). CDR3 length: 16 amino acids. This chain's CDR3 is CASSIRREVANYGYTF. CDR3 DNA: TGTGCCAGTAGTATTAGGAGGGAGGTAGCTAACTATGGCTACACCTTC.

The rearrangement joins TRBV6-1 to TRBJ2-5; D is unclear. Germline assignment: CDR1 MNHNS and CDR2 SASEGT. The ends were cut back, 4 bases at V and 3 bases at J, with 21 bases in the middle. This CDR3 has 17 amino acids. CDR3 sequence: CASSVNRGMASEETQYF. The CDR3 DNA reads as TGTGCCAGCAGTGTTAACCGAGGAATGGCCTCCGAAGAGACCCAGTACTTC.

This rearrangement joins TRBV19 to TRBJ1-5; D perhaps matches TRBD1 (6 bases). With 4 bases removed from V and 0 bases from J, the gap between germline ends came to 10 bases. The CDR3 covers 15 residues. Per the germline V gene, CDR1 is LNHDA and CDR2 is SQIVND (reference sequence). The CDR3 sequence is CASSTTGNSNQPQHF. The CDR3 DNA is TGTGCCAGTAGTACTACAGGGAATAGCAATCAGCCCCAGCATTTT.

V is TRBV5-1 and J is TRBJ2-5, with 8 bases matching TRBD1. CDR1 and CDR2 from the germline V gene are SGHRS and YFSETQ. V gave up 1 base and J gave up 2 bases; unmatched junction bases: 7. This CDR3 is built from 16 residues. The CDR3 sequence is CASSLYSGGRQETQYF. The CDR3 bases are TGCGCCAGCAGCTTGTATTCAGGGGGCAGGCAAGAGACCCAGTACTTC.

V gene TRBV28 combines with J gene TRBJ1-1, with unresolved D. The CDR3 spans 11 residues. Looked up from germline, CDR1 is MDHEN and CDR2 is SYDVKM. V shed 7 bases and J shed 11 bases, with 14 bases lying between them. Here the CDR3 reads CASTIGSGAFF. The CDR3, as DNA: TGTGCCAGCACCATTGGAAGCGGGGCTTTCTTT. The variable domain in full, completed from reference TRBV28 and TRBJ1-1, reads DVKVTQSSRYLVKRTGEKVFLECVQDMDHENMFWYRQDPGLGLRLIYFSYDVKMKEKGDIPEGYSVSREKKERFSLILESASTNQTSMYLCASTIGSGAFFGQGTRLTVV.

V is TRBV10-3 and J is TRBJ2-2; a weak D match, TRBD2 (5 bases). The CDR3 loop spans 15 amino acids. V dropped 4 bases and J dropped 4 bases, with 13 bases sitting between them. Per the germline V gene, CDR1 is ENHRY and CDR2 is SYGVKD. CDR3 nucleotide sequence: TGTGCCATCAGTGTGAGGGAGACGTCCACCGGGGAGCTGTTTTTT. Amino acids: CAISVRETSTGELFF.

The genes are TRBV5-1 and TRBJ2-5, with TRBD2 identical over 7 bases. V trimming: 0 bases; J trimming: 0 bases; junction bases outside the gene matches: 2. The germline V gene encodes CDR1 SGHRS and CDR2 YFSETQ. The CDR3 contains 15 residues. The CDR3 DNA is TGCGCCAGCAGCTTGGTAGCGGGCAACCAAGAGACCCAGTACTTC. It translates to CASSLVAGNQETQYF.

The CDR3 here is CASSVDSWTQYF. The CDR3, as DNA: TGTGCCAGCAGCGTAGACAGTTGGACCCAGTACTTC. This chain uses TRBV9 with TRBJ2-5; D call uncertain. The CDR3 sequence is 12 residues long. Germline V gene data show CDR1 as SGDLS and CDR2 as YYNGEE. Trimming cost V 0 bases and J 7 bases, with 7 bases left between them.

The chain recombines TRBV5-6 with TRBJ2-3; TRBD1 matches at 7 bases. V dropped 4 bases and J dropped 2; count of bases not matched to a gene: 16. Germline V gene sequence: CDR1 SGHDT, CDR2 YYEEEE. This CDR3 is built from 18 residues. In DNA, the CDR3 is TGTGCCAGCAGCCTGGACAGGCTTCTCCTGAGGAACACAGATACGCAGTATTTT. Translation: CASSLDRLLLRNTDTQYF.

The rearrangement joins TRBV5-4 to TRBJ2-3; 9 nucleotides align to TRBD2. The CDR3 totals 15 residues. J gave up 4 bases and V 2 bases, and 5 bases lay outside the gene matches. Germline V gives CDR1 SGHNT, CDR2 YYREEE (reference sequence). The CDR3 coding sequence is TGTGCCAGCAGCTTAGATAGCGGGAGCGCAGATACGCAGTATTTT. As protein: CASSLDSGSADTQYF.

The rearrangement joins TRBV5-8 to TRBJ2-7; 8 bases map to TRBD1. The CDR3 runs 16 residues. V lost 4 bases to trimming and J lost 2 bases; unmatched junction nucleotides: 11. CDR1 and CDR2 from the germline V gene are SGHTS and YDEGEE. The CDR3 here is CASSVERQGQAYEQYF. Written as DNA, the CDR3 is TGTGCCAGCAGCGTCGAGAGACAGGGGCAAGCCTACGAGCAGTACTTC.

In DNA form, the CDR3 reads TGTGCCAGCAGCTTGCCAGGGACAGGGAGGGGCTACACCTTC. This gives the protein CASSLPGTGRGYTF. The rearrangement links TRBV5-6 to TRBJ1-2, with 9 bases matching TRBD1. The CDR3 is 14 residues long. Germline V gene sequence: CDR1 SGHDT, CDR2 YYEEEE. With 1 base clipped from V and 8 bases from J, the junction kept 6 bases outside the gene matches.

The V gene is TRBV19, the J gene TRBJ2-7; 10 bases match TRBD2. The CDR3 consists of 15 residues. Germline loops: CDR1 LNHDA, CDR2 SQIVND (reference sequence). J gave up 0 bases and V 4 bases, and 3 bases lay outside the gene matches. Here the CDR3 DNA reads TGTGCCAGTAGTACAGCGGGAGGGAGCTCCTACGAGCAGTACTTC. Translated: CASSTAGGSSYEQYF.

The V call is TRBV4-2, the J call TRBJ1-1; D is unresolved. The CDR3 is made up of 13 amino acids. The ends were cut back, 0 bases at V and 4 bases at J, with 6 bases in the middle. Germline V gene lookup returns CDR1 LGHNA and CDR2 YNFKEQ. The CDR3 DNA is TGTGCCAGCAGCCAAGACCGGGGCACTGAAGCTTTCTTT. It specifies CASSQDRGTEAFF.